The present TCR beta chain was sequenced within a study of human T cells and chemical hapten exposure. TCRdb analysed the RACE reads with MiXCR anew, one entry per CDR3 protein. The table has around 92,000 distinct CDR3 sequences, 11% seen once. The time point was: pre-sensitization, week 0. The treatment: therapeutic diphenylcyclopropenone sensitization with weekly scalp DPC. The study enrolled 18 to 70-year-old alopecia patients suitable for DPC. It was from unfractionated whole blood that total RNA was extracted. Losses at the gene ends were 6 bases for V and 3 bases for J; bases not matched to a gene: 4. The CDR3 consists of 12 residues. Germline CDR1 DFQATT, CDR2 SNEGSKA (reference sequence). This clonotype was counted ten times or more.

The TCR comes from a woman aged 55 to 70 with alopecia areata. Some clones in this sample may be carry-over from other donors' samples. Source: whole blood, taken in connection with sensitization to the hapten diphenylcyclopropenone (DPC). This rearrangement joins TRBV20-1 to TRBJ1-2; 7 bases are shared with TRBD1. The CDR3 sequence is CSALQGYYGYTF. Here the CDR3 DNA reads TGCAGTGCCCTACAGGGGTACTATGGCTACACCTTC.